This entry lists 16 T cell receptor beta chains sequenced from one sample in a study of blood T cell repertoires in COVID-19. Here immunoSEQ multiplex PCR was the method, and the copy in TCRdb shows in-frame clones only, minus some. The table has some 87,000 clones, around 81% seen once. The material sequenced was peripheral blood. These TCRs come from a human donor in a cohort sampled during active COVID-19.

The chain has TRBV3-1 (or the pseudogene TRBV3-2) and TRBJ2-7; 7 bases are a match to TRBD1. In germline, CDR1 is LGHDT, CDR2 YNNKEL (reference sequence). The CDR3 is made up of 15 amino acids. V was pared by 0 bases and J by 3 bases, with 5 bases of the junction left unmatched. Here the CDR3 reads CASSQDSTGVYEQYF. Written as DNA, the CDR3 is TGTGCCAGCAGCCAAGATAGCACAGGGGTCTACGAGCAGTACTTC.

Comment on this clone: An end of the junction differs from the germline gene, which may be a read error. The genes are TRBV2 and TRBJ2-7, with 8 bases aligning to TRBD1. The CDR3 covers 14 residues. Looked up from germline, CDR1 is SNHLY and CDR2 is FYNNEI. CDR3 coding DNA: TGTGCCAGCAGGGAAGGACAGGGCGTGGACGAGCAGTACTTC. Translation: CASREGQGVDEQYF.

The CDR3 DNA reads as TGTGCCAGCAGCATCCAACTAGTAGGCACCGGGGAGCTGTTTTTT. It encodes CASSIQLVGTGELFF. The chain links TRBV7-9 to TRBJ2-2, with D perhaps matching TRBD2 (5 bases). V gave up 5 bases and J gave up 4 bases, with 14 bases separating them. From germline, CDR1 is SEHNR and CDR2 FQNEAQ (reference sequence). The CDR3 sequence is 15 residues long. Supplemented by reference TRBV7-9 and TRBJ2-2, the full variable domain reads DTGVSQNPRHKITKRGQNVTFRCDPISEHNRLYWYRQTLGQGPEFLTYFQNEAQLEKSRLLSDRFSAERPKGSFSTLEIQRTEQGDSAMYLCASSIQLVGTGELFFGEGSRLTVL.

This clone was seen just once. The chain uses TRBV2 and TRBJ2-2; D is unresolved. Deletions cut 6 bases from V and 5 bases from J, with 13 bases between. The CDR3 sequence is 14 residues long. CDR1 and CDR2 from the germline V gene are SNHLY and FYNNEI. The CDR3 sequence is CASRPRIGTGELFF. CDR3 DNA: TGTGCCAGCAGGCCTAGGATTGGGACCGGGGAGCTGTTTTTT. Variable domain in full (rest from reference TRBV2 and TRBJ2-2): EPEVTQTPSHQVTQMGQEVILRCVPISNHLYFYWYRQILGQKVEFLVSFYNNEISEKSEIFDDQFSVERPDGSNFTLKIRSTKLEDSAMYFCASRPRIGTGELFFGEGSRLTVL.

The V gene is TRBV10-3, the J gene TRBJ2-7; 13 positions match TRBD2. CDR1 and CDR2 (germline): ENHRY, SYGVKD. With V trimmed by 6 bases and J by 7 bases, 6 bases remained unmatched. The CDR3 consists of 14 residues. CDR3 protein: CAISLTSGGNEQYF. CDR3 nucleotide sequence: TGTGCCATCAGCCTGACTAGCGGGGGGAATGAGCAGTACTTC.

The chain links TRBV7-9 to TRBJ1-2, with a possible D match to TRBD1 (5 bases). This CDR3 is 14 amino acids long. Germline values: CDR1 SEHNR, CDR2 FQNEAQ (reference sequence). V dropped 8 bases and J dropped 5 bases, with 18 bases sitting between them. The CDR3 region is CASSTRGGTYGYTF. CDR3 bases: TGTGCCAGCTCAACTCGGGGGGGAACATATGGCTACACCTTC.

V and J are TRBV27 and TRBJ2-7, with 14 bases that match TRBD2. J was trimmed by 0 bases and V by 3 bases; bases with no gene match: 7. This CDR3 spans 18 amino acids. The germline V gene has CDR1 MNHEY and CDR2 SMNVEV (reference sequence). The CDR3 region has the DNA TGTGCCAGCAGTTTCCGCGGGACTAGCGGGGGTCCCTCCTACGAGCAGTACTTC. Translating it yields CASSFRGTSGGPSYEQYF.

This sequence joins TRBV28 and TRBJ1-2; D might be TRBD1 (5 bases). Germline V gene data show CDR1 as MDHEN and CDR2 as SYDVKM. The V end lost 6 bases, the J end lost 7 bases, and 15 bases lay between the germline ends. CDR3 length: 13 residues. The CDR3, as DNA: TGTGCCAGCAGCCGGACGACAGTATCTGGCTACACCTTC. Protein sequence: CASSRTTVSGYTF.

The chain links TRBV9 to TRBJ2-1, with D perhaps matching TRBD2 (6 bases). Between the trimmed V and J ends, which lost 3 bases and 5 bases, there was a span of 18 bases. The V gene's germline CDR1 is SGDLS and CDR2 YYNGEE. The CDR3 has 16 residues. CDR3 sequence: CASSASGLELDNEQFF. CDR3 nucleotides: TGTGCCAGCAGCGCGTCGGGACTGGAGTTGGACAATGAGCAGTTCTTC.

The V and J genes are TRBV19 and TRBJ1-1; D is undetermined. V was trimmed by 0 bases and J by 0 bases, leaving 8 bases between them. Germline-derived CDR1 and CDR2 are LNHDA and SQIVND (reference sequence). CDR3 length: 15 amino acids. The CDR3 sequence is CASSIDSGVNTEAFF. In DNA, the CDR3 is TGTGCCAGTAGTATAGATTCGGGAGTGAACACTGAAGCTTTCTTT.

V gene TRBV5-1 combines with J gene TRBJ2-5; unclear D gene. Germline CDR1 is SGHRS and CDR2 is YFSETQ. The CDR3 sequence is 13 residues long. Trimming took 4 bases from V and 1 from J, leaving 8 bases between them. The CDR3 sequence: CASSPSLQETQYF. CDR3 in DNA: TGCGCCAGCAGCCCCTCCCTCCAAGAGACCCAGTACTTC.

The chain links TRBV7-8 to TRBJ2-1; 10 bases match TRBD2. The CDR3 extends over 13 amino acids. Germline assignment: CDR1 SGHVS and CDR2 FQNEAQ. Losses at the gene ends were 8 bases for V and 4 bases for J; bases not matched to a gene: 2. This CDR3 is CASGLAVYNEQFF. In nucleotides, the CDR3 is TGTGCCAGCGGACTAGCGGTTTACAATGAGCAGTTCTTC.

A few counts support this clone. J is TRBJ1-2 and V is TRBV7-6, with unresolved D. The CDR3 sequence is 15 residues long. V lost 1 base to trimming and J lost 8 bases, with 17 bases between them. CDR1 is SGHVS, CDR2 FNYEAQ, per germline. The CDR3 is CASSLVVESSGGYTF. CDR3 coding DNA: TGTGCCAGCAGCTTAGTCGTGGAGTCGAGTGGGGGCTACACCTTC.

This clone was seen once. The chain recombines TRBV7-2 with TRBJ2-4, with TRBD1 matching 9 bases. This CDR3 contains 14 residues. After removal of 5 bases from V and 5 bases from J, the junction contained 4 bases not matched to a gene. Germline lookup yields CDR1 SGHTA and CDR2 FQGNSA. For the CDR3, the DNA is TGTGCCAGCAGCCCACAGGGGGCAGAAAACATTCAGTACTTC. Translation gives CASSPQGAENIQYF.

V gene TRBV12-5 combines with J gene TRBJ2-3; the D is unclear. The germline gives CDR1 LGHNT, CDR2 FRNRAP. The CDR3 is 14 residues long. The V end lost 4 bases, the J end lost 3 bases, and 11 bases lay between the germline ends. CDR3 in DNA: TGTGCTAGTGGTTCGATGGGCCTTACAGATACGCAGTATTTT. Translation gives CASGSMGLTDTQYF.

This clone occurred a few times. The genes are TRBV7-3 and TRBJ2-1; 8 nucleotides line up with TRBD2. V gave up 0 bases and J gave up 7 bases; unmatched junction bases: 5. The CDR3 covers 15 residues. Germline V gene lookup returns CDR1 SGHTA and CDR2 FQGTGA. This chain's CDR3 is CASSLTPSGQNEQFF. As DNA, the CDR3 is TGTGCCAGCAGCTTAACTCCTAGCGGGCAGAATGAGCAGTTCTTC.